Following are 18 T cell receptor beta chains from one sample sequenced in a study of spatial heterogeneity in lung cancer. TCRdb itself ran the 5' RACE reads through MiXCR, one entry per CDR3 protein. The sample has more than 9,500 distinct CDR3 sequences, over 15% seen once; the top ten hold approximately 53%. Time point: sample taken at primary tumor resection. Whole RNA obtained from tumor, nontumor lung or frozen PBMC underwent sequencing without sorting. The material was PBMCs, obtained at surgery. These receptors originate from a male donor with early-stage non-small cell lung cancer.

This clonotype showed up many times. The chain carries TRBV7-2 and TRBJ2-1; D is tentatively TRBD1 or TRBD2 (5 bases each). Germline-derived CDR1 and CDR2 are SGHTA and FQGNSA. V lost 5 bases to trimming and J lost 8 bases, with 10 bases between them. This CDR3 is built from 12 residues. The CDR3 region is CASSGGVYEQFF. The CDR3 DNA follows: TGTGCCAGCAGCGGGGGAGTATATGAGCAGTTCTTC.

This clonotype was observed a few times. CDR3 sequence (DNA): TGTGCCAGCAGCTTAATCATATCAGATACGCAGTATTTT. Its translation: CASSLIISDTQYF. The gene calls are TRBV7-3 and TRBJ2-3; D remains unclear. The V gene's germline CDR1 is SGHTA and CDR2 FQGTGA. This CDR3 contains 13 residues. Between the trimmed V and J ends, which lost 1 base and 4 bases, there was a span of 6 bases.

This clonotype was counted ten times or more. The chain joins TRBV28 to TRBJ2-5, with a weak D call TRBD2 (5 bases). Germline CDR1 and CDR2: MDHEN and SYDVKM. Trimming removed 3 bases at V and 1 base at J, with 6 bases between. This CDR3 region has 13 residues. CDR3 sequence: CASSLEVQETQYF. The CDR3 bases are TGTGCCAGCAGTTTGGAGGTCCAAGAGACCCAGTACTTC. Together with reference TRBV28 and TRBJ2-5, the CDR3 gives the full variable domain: DVKVTQSSRYLVKRTGEKVFLECVQDMDHENMFWYRQDPGLGLRLIYFSYDVKMKEKGDIPEGYSVSREKKERFSLILESASTNQTSMYLCASSLEVQETQYFGPGTRLLVL.

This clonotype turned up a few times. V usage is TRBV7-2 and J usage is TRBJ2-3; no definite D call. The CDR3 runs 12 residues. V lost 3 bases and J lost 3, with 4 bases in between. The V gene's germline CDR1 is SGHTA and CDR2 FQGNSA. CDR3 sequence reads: CASSFSTDTQYF. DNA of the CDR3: TGTGCCAGCAGCTTTTCAACAGATACGCAGTATTTT.

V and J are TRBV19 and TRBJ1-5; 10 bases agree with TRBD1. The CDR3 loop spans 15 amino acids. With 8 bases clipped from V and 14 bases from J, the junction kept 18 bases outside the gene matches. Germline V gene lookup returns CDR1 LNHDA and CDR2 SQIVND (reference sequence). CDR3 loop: CASSMTGTGEPPEHF. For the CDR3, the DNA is TGTGCCAGTTCTATGACGGGGACAGGGGAACCACCGGAGCATTTT.

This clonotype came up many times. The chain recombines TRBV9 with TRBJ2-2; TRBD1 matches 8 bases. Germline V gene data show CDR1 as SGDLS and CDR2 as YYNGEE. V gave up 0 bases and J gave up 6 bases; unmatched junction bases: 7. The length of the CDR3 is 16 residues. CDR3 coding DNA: TGTGCCAGCAGCGTAGGAGGACAGGGAGCAGCCGGGGAGCTGTTTTTT. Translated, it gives CASSVGGQGAAGELFF.

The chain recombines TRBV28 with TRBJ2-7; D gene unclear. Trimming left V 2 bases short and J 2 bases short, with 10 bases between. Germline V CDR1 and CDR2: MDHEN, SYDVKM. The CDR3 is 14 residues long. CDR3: CASSLVGFPYEQYF. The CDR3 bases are TGTGCCAGCAGTTTAGTAGGGTTCCCCTACGAGCAGTACTTC. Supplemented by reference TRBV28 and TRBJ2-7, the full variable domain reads DVKVTQSSRYLVKRTGEKVFLECVQDMDHENMFWYRQDPGLGLRLIYFSYDVKMKEKGDIPEGYSVSREKKERFSLILESASTNQTSMYLCASSLVGFPYEQYFGPGTRLTVT.

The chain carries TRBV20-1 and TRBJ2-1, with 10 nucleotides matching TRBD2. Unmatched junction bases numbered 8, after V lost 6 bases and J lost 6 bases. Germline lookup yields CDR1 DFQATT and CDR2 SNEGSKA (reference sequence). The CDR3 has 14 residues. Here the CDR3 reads CSALKAGGGNEQFF. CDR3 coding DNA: TGCAGTGCCCTAAAAGCGGGAGGGGGCAATGAGCAGTTCTTC.

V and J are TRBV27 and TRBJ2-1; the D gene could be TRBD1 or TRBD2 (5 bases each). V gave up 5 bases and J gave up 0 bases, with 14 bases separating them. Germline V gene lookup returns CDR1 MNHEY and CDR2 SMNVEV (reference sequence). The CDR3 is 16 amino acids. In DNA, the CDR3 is TGTGCCAGCAGTCCCCCCGCAGGGAGCTCCTACAATGAGCAGTTCTTC. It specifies CASSPPAGSSYNEQFF.

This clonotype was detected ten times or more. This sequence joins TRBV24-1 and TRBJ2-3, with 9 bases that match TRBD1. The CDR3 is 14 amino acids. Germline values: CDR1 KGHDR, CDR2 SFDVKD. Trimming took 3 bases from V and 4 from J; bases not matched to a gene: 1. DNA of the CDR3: TGTGCCACCAGTGATCGGGACAGGGCAGATACGCAGTATTTT. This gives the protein CATSDRDRADTQYF.

The chain's CDR3 is CASSPPQRPEQYF. The CDR3 bases are TGCGCCAGCAGTCCCCCCCAGCGGCCCGAGCAGTACTTC. The V call is TRBV10-2, the J call TRBJ2-7, with a possible D match to TRBD2 (5 bases). The CDR3 consists of 13 residues. The germline V and J ends were trimmed by 5 bases and 6 bases, with 14 bases remaining between them. The germline gives CDR1 WSHSY, CDR2 SAAADI.

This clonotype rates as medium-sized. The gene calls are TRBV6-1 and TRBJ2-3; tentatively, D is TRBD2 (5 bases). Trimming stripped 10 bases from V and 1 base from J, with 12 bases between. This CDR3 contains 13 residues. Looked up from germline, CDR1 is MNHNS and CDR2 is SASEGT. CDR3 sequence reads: CATLLRGTDTQYF. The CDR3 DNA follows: TGTGCCACCCTGCTGCGGGGCACAGATACGCAGTATTTT.

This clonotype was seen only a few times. In DNA, the CDR3 is TGTGCCAGCAGTTTCAAGGGACCAGATCGAAATGAAGCTTTCTTT. Its protein product is CASSFKGPDRNEAFF. The chain has TRBV27 and TRBJ1-1; the D gene is possibly TRBD1 (5 bases). Germline V gene lookup returns CDR1 MNHEY and CDR2 SMNVEV (reference sequence). V was cut by 3 bases and J by 7 bases, with 18 bases left in between. The CDR3 loop spans 15 amino acids.

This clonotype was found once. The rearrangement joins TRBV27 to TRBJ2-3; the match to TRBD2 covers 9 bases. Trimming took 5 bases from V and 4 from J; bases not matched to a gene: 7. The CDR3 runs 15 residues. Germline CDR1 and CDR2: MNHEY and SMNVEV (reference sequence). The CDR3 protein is CASSHPGLAPDTQYF. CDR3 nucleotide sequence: TGTGCCAGCAGTCATCCGGGACTAGCTCCAGATACGCAGTATTTT.

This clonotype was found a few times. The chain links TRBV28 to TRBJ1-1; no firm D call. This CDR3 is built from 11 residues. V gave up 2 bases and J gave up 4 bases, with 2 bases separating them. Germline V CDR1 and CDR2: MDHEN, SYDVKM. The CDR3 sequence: CASSLLTEAFF. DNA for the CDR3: TGTGCCAGCAGTTTACTCACTGAAGCTTTCTTT.

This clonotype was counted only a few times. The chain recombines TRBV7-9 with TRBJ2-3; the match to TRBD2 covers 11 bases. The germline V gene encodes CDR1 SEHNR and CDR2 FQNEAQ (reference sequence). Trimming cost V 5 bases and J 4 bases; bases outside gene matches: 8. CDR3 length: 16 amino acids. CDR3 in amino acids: CASSQLLAGVADTQYF. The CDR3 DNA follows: TGTGCCAGCAGCCAGTTACTAGCGGGAGTGGCAGATACGCAGTATTTT.

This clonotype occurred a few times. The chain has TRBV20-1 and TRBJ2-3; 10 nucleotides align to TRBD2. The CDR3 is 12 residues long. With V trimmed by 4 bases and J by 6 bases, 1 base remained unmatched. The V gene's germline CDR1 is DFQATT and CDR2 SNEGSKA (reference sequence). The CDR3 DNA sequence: TGCAGTGCTAAAGCGGGAGGGGATACGCAGTATTTT. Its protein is CSAKAGGDTQYF.

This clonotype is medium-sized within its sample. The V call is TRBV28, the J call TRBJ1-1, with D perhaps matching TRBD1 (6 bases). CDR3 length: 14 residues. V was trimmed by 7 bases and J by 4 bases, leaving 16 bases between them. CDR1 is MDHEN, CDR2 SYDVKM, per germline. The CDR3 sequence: CASIRGATPTEAFF. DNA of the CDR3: TGTGCCAGCATTAGGGGGGCAACCCCCACTGAAGCTTTCTTT. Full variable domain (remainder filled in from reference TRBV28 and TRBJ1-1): DVKVTQSSRYLVKRTGEKVFLECVQDMDHENMFWYRQDPGLGLRLIYFSYDVKMKEKGDIPEGYSVSREKKERFSLILESASTNQTSMYLCASIRGATPTEAFFGQGTRLTVV.